Sequencing of this TCR beta chain was carried out in a study of T-cell memory formation after mild COVID-19. As for this clonotype: Antigen: not known.

Study-wide points: The study found balanced CD4/CD8 in clones contracting day 15 to 85 and a CD4+ lean in later expanders.

Trimming shortened V by 7 bases and J by 2 bases, and 14 bases separated the two germline ends. The CDR3 runs 14 residues. 5'RACE, which relied on constant-segment primers, yielded TCR alpha and TCR beta cDNA libraries carrying sample barcodes and UMIs. TCRdb reprocessed the 5' RACE reads via MiXCR and lists one record per CDR3 protein. Of 350,000 to 500,000 distinct CDR3 sequences listed, more than 20% were seen once; the top ten hold roughly 14%. Sample: PBMCs or a T cell subset sorted from them (not recorded which). The V call is TRBV12-3 or TRBV12-4, the J call TRBJ2-5, with D tentatively TRBD1 (7 bases). The receptor was derived from an adult woman who had mild COVID-19 (a few samples of this study predate the infection). Cell type and time point are not known. The CDR3 sequence is CASTPPGGQETQYF. The DNA for the CDR3 is TGTGCCAGCACCCCCCCAGGGGGGCAAGAGACCCAGTACTTC.